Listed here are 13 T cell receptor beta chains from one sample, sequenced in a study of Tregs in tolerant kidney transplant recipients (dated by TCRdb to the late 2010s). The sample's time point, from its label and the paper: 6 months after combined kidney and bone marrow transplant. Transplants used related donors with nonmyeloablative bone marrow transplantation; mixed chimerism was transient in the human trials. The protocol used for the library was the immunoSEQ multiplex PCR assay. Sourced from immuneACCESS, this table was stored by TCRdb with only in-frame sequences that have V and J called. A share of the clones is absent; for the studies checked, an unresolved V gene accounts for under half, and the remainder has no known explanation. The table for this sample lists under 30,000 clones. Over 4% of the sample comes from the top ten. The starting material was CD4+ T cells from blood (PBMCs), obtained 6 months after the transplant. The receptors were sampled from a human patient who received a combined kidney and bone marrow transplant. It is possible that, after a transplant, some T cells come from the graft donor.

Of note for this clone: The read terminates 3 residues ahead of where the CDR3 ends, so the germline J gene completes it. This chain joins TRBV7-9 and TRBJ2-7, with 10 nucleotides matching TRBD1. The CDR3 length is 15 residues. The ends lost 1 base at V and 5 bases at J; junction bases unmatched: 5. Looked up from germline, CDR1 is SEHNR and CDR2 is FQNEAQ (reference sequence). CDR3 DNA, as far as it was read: TGTGCCAGCAGCTTAGTGGGGACAGGGGCCCACGAG. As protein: CASSLVGTGAHE. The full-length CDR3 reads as CASSLVGTGAHEQYF.

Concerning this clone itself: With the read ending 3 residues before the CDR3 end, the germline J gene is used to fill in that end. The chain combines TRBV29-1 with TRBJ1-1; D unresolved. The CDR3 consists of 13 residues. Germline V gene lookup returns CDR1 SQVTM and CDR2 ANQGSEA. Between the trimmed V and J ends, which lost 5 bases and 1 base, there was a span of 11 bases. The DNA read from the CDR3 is TGCAGCGTTCAGCGGGATCGGAACACTGAA. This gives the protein CSVQRDRNTE. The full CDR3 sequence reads CSVQRDRNTEAFF. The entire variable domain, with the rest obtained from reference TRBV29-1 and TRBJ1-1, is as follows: SAVISQKPSRDICQRGTSLTIQCQVDSQVTMMFWYRQQPGQSLTLIATANQGSEATYESGFVIDKFPISRPNLTFSTLTVSNMSPEDSSIYLCSVQRDRNTEAFFGQGTRLTVV.

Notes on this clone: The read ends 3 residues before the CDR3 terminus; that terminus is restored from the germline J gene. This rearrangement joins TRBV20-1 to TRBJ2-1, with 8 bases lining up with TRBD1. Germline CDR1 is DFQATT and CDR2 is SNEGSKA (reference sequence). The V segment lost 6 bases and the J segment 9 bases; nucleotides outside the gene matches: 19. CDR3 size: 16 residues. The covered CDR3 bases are TGCAGTGCCAGGAGGCAGGGGGCTCGGTGGGAAGGTGAG. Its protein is CSARRQGARWEGE. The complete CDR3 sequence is CSARRQGARWEGEQFF.

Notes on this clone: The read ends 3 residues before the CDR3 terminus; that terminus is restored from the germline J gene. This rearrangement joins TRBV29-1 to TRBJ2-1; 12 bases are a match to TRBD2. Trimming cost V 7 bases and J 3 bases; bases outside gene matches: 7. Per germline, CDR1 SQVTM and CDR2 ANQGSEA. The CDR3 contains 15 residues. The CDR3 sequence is CSGRLAGAGYNEQFF. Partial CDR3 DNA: TGCAGCGGCCGACTAGCGGGAGCTGGCTACAATGAG.

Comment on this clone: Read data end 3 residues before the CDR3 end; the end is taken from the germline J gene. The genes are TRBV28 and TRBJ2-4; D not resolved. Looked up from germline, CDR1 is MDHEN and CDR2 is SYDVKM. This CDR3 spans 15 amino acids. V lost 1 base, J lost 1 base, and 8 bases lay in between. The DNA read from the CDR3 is TGTGCCAGCAGTTTATTGGAAGGGGCCAAAAACATT. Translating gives CASSLLEGAKNI. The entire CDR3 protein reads CASSLLEGAKNIQYF.

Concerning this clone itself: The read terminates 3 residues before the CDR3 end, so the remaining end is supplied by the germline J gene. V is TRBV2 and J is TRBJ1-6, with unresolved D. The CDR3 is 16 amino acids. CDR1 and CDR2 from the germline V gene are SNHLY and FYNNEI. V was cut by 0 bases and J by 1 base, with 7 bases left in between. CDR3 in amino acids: CASSEARESYNSPLHF. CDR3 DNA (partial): TGTGCCAGCAGTGAAGCGCGGGAGTCCTATAATTCACCC.

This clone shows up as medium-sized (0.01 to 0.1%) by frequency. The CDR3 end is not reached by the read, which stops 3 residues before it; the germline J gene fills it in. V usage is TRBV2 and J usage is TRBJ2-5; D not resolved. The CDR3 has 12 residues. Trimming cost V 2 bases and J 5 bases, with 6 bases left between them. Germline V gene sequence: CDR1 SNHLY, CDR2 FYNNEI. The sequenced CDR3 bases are TGTGCCAGCAGTGAATGGGCGGAGACC. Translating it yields CASSEWAET. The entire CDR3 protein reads CASSEWAETQYF.

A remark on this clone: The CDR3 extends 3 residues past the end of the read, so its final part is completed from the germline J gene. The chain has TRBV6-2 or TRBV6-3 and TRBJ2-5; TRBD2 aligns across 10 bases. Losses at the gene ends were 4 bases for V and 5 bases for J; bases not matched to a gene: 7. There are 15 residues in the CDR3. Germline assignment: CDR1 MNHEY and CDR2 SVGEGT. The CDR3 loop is CASSLGAGGPETQYF. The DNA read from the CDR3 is TGTGCCAGCAGTTTAGGAGCGGGGGGGCCGGAGACC.

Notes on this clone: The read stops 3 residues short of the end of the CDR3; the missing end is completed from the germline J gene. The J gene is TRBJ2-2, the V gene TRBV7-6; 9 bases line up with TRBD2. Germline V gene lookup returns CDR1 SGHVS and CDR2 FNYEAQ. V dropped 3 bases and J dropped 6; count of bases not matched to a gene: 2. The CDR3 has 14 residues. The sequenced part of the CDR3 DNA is TGTGCCAGCAGCTTCGGGACTAGCCCCGGGGAG. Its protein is CASSFGTSPGE. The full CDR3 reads CASSFGTSPGELFF.

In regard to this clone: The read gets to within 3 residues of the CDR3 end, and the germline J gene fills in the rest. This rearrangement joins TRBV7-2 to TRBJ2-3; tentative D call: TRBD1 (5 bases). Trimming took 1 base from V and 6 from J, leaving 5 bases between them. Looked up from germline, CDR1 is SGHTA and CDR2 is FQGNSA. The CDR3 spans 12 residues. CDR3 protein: CASSLEGDTQYF. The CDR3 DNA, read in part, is TGTGCCAGCAGCTTAGAGGGGGATACG.

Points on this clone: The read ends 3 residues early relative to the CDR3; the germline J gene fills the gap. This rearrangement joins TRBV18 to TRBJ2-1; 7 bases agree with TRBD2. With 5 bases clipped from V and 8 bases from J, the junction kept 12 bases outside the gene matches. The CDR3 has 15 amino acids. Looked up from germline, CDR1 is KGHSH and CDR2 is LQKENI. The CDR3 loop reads CASSAAGVPAHEQFF. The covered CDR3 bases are TGTGCCAGCTCAGCCGCGGGAGTCCCCGCCCATGAG.

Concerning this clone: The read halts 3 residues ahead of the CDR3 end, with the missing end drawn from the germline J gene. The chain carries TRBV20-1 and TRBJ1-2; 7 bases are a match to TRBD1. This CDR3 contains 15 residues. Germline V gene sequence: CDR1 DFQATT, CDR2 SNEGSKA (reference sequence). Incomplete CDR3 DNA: TGCAGTGCTAGAGATCTTAAGCCGGACAGGAGTCGC. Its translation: CSARDLKPDRSR. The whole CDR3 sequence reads CSARDLKPDRSRYTF.

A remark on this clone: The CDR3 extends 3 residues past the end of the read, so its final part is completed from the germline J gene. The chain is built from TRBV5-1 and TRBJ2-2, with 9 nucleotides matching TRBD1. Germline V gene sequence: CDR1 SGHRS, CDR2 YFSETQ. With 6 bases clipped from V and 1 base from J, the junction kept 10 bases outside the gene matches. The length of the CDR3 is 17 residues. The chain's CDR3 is CASIFFDRGLNTGELFF. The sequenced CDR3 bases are TGCGCCAGCATCTTTTTCGACAGGGGGTTGAACACCGGGGAG. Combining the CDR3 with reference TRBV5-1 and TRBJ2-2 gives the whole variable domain KAGVTQTPRYLIKTRGQQVTLSCSPISGHRSVSWYQQTPGQGLQFLFEYFSETQRNKGNFPGRFSGRQFSNSRSEMNVSTLELGDSALYLCASIFFDRGLNTGELFFGEGSRLTVL.